The 6 T cell receptor beta chains below come from one sample, sequenced in a study of cytomegalovirus exposure and HLA in healthy donors. TCRdb's table, derived via immunoSEQ multiplex PCR, lists solely in-frame clones and lacks some. This table has a few hundred thousand clones, about 90% appearing once. The sample comprised PBMCs. These receptors all come from a woman between 18 and 29 years old in good health and CMV-seronegative.

As regards this clone: The sample has other DNA sequences that encode this CDR3 too. The CDR3: CSVGLAGTGELFF. The CDR3 nucleotides are TGCAGCGTTGGACTAGCGGGCACCGGGGAGCTGTTTTTT. The J gene is TRBJ2-2, the V gene TRBV29-1; TRBD2 matches at 10 bases. CDR1 and CDR2 (germline): SQVTM, ANQGSEA. There are 13 residues in the CDR3. Losses at the gene ends were 4 bases for V and 4 bases for J; bases not matched to a gene: 0.

The chain has TRBV19 and TRBJ2-7, with 13 bases matching TRBD2. The CDR3 loop spans 19 amino acids. V gave up 4 bases and J gave up 3 bases; unmatched junction bases: 15. Per the germline V gene, CDR1 is LNHDA and CDR2 is SQIVND (reference sequence). The CDR3 DNA reads TGTGCCAGTAGTACTCTCACCTCATGGACTAGCGGGAGAGACTACGAGCAGTACTTC. Protein sequence: CASSTLTSWTSGRDYEQYF. Using reference TRBV19 and TRBJ2-7 for the parts outside the CDR3, the full variable domain is DGGITQSPKYLFRKEGQNVTLSCEQNLNHDAMYWYRQDPGQGLRLIYYSQIVNDFQKGDIAEGYSVSREKKESFPLTVTSAQKNPTAFYLCASSTLTSWTSGRDYEQYFGPGTRLTVT.

As DNA, the CDR3 is TGCGCCAGCAGCTCCGGGACTCACCAAGAGACCCAGTACTTC. It encodes CASSSGTHQETQYF. This chain joins TRBV5-1 and TRBJ2-5; D perhaps matches TRBD2 (6 bases). With 3 bases removed from V and 0 bases from J, the gap between germline ends came to 9 bases. Per the germline V gene, CDR1 is SGHRS and CDR2 is YFSETQ. The CDR3 totals 14 residues.

The rearrangement links TRBV25-1 to TRBJ2-1; the match to TRBD1 covers 10 bases. The CDR3 is 15 amino acids. Looked up from germline, CDR1 is MGHDK and CDR2 is SYGVNS. V shed 3 bases, J shed 5 bases, and the junction held 4 bases outside the gene matches. The CDR3 coding sequence is TGTGCCAGCAGTGACCCCGGGACAGGGGACAATGAGCAGTTCTTC. Protein: CASSDPGTGDNEQFF.

Comment on this clone: One end of the junction fails to match germline, which may point to a read error. The chain has TRBV9 and TRBJ1-2; 9 nucleotides align to TRBD1. Germline-derived CDR1 and CDR2 are SGDLS and YYNGEE. There are 16 residues in the CDR3. The CDR3 DNA reads as TGTGCCAGCAACGTAGATACAGGGGGCAAAAACTATGGCTACACCTTC. Translated, it gives CASNVDTGGKNYGYTF.

V is TRBV19 and J is TRBJ2-7, with TRBD1 matching over 8 bases. In germline, CDR1 is LNHDA, CDR2 SQIVND (reference sequence). This CDR3 region has 14 residues. After removal of 3 bases from V and 5 bases from J, the junction contained 6 bases not matched to a gene. CDR3 in DNA: TGTGCCAGTAGTATTCTGGACAGGGCGGACGAGCAGTACTTC. Encoded protein: CASSILDRADEQYF. Looking up the rest from reference TRBV19 and TRBJ2-7 gives the full variable domain: DGGITQSPKYLFRKEGQNVTLSCEQNLNHDAMYWYRQDPGQGLRLIYYSQIVNDFQKGDIAEGYSVSREKKESFPLTVTSAQKNPTAFYLCASSILDRADEQYFGPGTRLTVT.